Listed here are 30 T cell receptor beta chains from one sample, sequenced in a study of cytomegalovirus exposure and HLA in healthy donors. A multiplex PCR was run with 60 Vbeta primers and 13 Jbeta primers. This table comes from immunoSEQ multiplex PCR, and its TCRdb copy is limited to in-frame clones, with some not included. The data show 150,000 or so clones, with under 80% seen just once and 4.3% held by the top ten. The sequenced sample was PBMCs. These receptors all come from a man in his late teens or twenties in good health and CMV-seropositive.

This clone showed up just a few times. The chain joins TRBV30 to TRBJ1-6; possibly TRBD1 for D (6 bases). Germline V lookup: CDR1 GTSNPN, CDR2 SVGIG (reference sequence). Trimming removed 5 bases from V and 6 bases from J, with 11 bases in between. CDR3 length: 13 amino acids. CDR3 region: CAWAGVFNSPLHF. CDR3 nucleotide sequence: TGTGCCTGGGCAGGGGTATTTAATTCACCCCTCCACTTT.

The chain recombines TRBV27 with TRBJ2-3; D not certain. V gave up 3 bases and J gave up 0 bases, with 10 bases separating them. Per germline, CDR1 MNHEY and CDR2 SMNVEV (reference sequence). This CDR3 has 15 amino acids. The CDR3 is CASSFQRFSTDTQYF. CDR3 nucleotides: TGTGCCAGCAGTTTCCAGCGATTTAGCACAGATACGCAGTATTTT.

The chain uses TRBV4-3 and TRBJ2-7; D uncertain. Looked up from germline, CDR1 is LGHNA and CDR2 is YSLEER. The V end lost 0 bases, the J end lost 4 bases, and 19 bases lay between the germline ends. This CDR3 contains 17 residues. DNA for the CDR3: TGCGCCAGCAGCCAAGAGACCAGGCCAAACCCTACTTACGAGCAGTACTTC. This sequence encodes CASSQETRPNPTYEQYF.

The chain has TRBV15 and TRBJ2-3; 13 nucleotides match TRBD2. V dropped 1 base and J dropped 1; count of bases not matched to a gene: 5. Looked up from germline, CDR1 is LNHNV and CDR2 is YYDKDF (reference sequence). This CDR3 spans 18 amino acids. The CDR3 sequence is CATSRGLAGGGGTDTQYF. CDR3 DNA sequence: TGTGCCACCAGCAGAGGACTAGCGGGGGGAGGGGGCACAGATACGCAGTATTTT.

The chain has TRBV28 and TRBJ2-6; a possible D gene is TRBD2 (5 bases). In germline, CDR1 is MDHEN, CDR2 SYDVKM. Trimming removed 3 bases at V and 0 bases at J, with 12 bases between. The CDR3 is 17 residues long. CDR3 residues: CASSLGRTYSGANVLTF. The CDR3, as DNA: TGTGCCAGCAGTTTGGGCAGGACTTACTCTGGGGCCAACGTCCTGACTTTC. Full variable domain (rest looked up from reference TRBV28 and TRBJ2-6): DVKVTQSSRYLVKRTGEKVFLECVQDMDHENMFWYRQDPGLGLRLIYFSYDVKMKEKGDIPEGYSVSREKKERFSLILESASTNQTSMYLCASSLGRTYSGANVLTFGAGSRLTVL.

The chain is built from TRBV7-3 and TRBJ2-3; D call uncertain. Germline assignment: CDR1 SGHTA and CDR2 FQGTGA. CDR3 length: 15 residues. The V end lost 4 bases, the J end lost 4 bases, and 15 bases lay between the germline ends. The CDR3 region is CASSSRLEVPDTQYF. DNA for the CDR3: TGTGCCAGCAGCTCTCGACTGGAAGTACCAGATACGCAGTATTTT.

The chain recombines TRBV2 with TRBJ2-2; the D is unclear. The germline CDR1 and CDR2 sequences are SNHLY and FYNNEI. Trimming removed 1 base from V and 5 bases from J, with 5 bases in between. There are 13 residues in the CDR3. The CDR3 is CASSEVRTGELFF. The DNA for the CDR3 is TGTGCCAGCAGTGAAGTCAGGACCGGGGAGCTGTTTTTT.

CDR3: CASSIDRYLSEQYF. The CDR3 region has the DNA TGTGCCAGTAGCATTGACAGGTACCTCAGCGAGCAGTACTTC. The chain uses TRBV19 and TRBJ2-7; the D gene is possibly TRBD1 (6 bases). CDR1 is LNHDA and CDR2 is SQIVND in the germline V gene (reference sequence). The germline V and J ends were trimmed by 6 bases and 6 bases, with 18 bases remaining between them. The CDR3 loop spans 14 amino acids.

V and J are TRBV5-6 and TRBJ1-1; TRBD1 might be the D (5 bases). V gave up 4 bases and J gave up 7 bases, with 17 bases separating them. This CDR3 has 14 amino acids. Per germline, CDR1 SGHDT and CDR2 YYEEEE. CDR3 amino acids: CASSPAGGVREAFF. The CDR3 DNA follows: TGTGCCAGCAGCCCCGCGGGGGGGGTTCGTGAAGCTTTCTTT. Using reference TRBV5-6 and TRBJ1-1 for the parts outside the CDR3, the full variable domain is DAGVTQSPTHLIKTRGQQVTLRCSPKSGHDTVSWYQQALGQGPQFIFQYYEEEERQRGNFPDRFSGHQFPNYSSELNVNALLLGDSALYLCASSPAGGVREAFFGQGTRLTVV.

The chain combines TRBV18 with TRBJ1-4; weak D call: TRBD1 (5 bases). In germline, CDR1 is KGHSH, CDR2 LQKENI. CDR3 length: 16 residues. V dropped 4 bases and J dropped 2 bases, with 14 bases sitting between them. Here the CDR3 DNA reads TGTGCCAGCTCACAGGGTGGGGCGCGCACTAATGAAAAACTGTTTTTT. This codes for CASSQGGARTNEKLFF.

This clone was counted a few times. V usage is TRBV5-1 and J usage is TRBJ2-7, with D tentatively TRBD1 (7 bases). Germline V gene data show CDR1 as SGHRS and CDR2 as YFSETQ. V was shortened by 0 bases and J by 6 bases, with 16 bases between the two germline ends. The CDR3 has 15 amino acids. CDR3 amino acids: CASSLAGQGGLEQYF. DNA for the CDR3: TGCGCCAGCAGCTTGGCAGGCCAGGGGGGCCTCGAGCAGTACTTC.

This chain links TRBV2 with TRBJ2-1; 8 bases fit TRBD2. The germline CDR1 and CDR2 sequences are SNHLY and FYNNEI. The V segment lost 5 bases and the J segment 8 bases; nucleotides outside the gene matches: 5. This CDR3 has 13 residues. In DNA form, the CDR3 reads TGTGCCAGCAGTCGGACTAGCTGGGATGAGCAGTTCTTC. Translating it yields CASSRTSWDEQFF.

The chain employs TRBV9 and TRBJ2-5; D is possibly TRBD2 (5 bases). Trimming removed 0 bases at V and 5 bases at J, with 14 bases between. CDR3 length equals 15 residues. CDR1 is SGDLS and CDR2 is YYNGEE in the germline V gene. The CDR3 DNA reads TGTGCCAGCAGCGTAGCTACATTGGCGGGCGAGACCCAGTACTTC. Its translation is CASSVATLAGETQYF.

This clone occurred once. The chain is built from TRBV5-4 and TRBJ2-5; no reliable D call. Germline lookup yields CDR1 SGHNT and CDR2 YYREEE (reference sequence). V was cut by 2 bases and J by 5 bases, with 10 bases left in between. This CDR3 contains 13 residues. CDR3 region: CASSFPAVETQYF. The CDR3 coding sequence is TGTGCCAGCAGCTTCCCTGCGGTTGAGACCCAGTACTTC. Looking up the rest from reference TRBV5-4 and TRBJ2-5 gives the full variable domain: ETGVTQSPTHLIKTRGQQVTLRCSSQSGHNTVSWYQQALGQGPQFIFQYYREEENGRGNFPPRFSGLQFPNYSSELNVNALELDDSALYLCASSFPAVETQYFGPGTRLLVL.

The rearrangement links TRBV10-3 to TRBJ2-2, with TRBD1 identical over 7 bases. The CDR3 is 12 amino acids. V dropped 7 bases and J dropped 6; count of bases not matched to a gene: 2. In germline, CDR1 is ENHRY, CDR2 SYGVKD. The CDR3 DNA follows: TGTGCCATCACCCAGGGGGCCGGGGAGCTGTTTTTT. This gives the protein CAITQGAGELFF.

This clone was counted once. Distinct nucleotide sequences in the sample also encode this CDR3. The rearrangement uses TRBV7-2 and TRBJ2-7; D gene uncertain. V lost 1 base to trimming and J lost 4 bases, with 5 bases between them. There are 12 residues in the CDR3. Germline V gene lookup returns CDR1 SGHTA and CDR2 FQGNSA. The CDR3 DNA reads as TGTGCCAGCAGCTTAGTGAGGTACGAGCAGTACTTC. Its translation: CASSLVRYEQYF.

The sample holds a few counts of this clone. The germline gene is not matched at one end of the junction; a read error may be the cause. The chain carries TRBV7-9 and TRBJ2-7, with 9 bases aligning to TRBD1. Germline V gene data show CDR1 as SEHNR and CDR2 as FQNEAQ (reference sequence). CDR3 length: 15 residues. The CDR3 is CSSSILGQGGNEQYF. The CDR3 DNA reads TGTTCCAGCAGCATCCTGGGACAGGGAGGGAACGAGCAGTACTTC.

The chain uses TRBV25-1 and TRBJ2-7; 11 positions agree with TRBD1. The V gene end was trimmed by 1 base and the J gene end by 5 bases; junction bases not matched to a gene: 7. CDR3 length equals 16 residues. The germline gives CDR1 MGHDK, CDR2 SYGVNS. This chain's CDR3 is CASSESWDRGVDEQYF. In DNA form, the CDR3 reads TGTGCCAGCAGTGAATCATGGGACAGGGGGGTAGACGAGCAGTACTTC.

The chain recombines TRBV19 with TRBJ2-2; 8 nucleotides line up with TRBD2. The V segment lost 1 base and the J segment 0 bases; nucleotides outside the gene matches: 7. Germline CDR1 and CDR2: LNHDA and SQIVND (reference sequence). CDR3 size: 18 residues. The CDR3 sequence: CASSIGSSGGTNTGELFF. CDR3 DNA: TGTGCCAGTAGTATAGGATCGAGCGGGGGCACGAACACCGGGGAGCTGTTTTTT.

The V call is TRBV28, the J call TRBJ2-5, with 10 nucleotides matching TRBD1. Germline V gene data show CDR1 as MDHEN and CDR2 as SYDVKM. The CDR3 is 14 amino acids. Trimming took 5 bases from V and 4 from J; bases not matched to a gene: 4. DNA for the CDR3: TGTGCCAGCAGTGAGAGGGACAGGGGAGAGACCCAGTACTTC. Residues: CASSERDRGETQYF.

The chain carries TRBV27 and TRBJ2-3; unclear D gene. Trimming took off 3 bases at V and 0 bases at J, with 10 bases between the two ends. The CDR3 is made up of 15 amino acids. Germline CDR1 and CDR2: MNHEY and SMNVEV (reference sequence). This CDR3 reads CASSLTSASTDTQYF. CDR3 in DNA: TGTGCCAGCAGTTTGACTTCCGCTAGCACAGATACGCAGTATTTT.

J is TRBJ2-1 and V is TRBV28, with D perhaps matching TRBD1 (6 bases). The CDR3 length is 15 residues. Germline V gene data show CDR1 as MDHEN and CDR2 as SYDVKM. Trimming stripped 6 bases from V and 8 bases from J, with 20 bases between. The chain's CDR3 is CASRGLNRALYEQFF. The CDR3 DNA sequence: TGTGCCAGCAGGGGGCTAAACAGGGCTTTGTATGAGCAGTTCTTC.

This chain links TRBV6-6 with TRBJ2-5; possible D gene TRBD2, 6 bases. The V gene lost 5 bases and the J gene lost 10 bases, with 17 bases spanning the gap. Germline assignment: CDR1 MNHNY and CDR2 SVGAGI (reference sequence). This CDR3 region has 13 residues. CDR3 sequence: CASSISGPVYQYF. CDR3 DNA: TGTGCCAGCAGTATAAGCGGGCCGGTTTACCAGTACTTC.

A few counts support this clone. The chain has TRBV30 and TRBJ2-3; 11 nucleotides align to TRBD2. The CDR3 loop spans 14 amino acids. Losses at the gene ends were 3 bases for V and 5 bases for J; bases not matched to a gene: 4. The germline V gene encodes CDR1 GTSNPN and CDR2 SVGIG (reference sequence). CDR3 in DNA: TGTGCCTGGAGCGGAACTAGCGGGAGAGATACGCAGTATTTT. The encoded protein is CAWSGTSGRDTQYF.

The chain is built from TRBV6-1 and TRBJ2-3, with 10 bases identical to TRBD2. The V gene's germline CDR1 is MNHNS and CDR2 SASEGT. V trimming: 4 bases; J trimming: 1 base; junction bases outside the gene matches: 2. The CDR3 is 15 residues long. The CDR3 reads CASSALAGGTDTQYF. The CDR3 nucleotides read TGTGCCAGCAGTGCCCTAGCGGGAGGCACAGATACGCAGTATTTT.

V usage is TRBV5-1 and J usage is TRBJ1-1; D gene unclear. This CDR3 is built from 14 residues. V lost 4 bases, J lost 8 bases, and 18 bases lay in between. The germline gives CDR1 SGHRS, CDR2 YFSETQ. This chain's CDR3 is CASSPARTPLEAFF. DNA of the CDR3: TGCGCCAGCAGCCCTGCTCGGACTCCTCTGGAAGCTTTCTTT.

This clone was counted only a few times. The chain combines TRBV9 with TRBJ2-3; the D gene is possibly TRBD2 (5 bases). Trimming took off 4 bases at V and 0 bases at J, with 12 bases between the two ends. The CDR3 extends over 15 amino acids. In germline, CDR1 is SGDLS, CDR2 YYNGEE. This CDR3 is CASSPRTGSTDTQYF. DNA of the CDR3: TGTGCCAGCAGCCCCCGGACGGGGAGCACAGATACGCAGTATTTT. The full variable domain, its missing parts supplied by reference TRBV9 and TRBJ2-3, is DSGVTQTPKHLITATGQRVTLRCSPRSGDLSVYWYQQSLDQGLQFLIQYYNGEERAKGNILERFSAQQFPDLHSELNLSSLELGDSALYFCASSPRTGSTDTQYFGPGTRLTVL.

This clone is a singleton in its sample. Here the CDR3 reads CASSQRGTGGGGYTF. CDR3 bases: TGTGCCAGCAGCCAGCGCGGGACGGGGGGTGGTGGCTACACCTTC. V is TRBV16 and J is TRBJ1-2, with D maybe TRBD1 (5 bases). The CDR3 has 15 amino acids. Looked up from germline, CDR1 is KGHSY and CDR2 is FQNENV. V lost 3 bases, J lost 7 bases, and 18 bases lay in between.

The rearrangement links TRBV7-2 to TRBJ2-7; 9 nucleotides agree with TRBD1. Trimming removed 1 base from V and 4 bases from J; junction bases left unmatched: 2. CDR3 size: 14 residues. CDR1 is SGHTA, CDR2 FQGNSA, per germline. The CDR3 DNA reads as TGTGCCAGCAGCTTAGGGGACAGGGTATACGAGCAGTACTTC. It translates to CASSLGDRVYEQYF.

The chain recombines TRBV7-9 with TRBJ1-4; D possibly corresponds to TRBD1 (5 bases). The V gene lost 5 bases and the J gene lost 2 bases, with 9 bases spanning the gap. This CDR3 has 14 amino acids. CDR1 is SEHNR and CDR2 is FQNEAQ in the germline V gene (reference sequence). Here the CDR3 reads CASSPTATNEKLFF. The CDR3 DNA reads TGTGCCAGCAGCCCGACAGCTACTAATGAAAAACTGTTTTTT.